This TCR beta chain stems from a study of blood T cells in healthy people across ages. Aged about 6 to 95, donors were systemically healthy Caucasians from Russia. Per sample, a minimum of 6.5 million PBMCs were isolated. Trimming removed 6 bases from V and 13 bases from J, with 13 bases in between. CDR3 size: 11 residues. Germline V gene sequence: CDR1 MNHEY, CDR2 SVGEGT. Alongside a J-beta primer mix, a sample-barcoded 5' primer served in a second PCR lasting 7 to 11 cycles. Template switching added a 12-random-nucleotide identifier to every cDNA molecule. At least 2.5 million CDR3-containing paired-end reads were obtained per sample. TCRdb used MiXCR to reprocess the 5' RACE reads, holding one entry per CDR3 protein. The repertoire has 1.2 million to 1.5 million distinct CDR3 sequences, around 55% of them found once; the top ten carry over 5%. In this sample, this clonotype turned up a few times.

The gene calls are TRBV6-2 or TRBV6-3 and TRBJ2-4; D uncertain. The sequence came from a man aged 18 to 29 in good health. Sequenced input: blood. The CDR3: CASRSNLEQYF. For the CDR3, the DNA is TGTGCCAGCAGATCGAACCTTGAGCAGTACTTC.